The 23 T cell receptor beta chains presented below share a single source sample, sequenced in a study of blood T cell repertoires in COVID-19. The repertoire was sequenced with immunoSEQ multiplex PCR; TCRdb's copy has only in-frame clones and lacks some. This table holds about 250,000 clones, approximately 90% found once. Sequencing was carried out using peripheral blood. These receptors originate from a woman under 40 with COVID-19, enrolled during active disease.

This clone was counted once. The rearrangement links TRBV18 to TRBJ1-2; D gene uncertain. This CDR3 comprises 14 residues. Germline V CDR1 and CDR2: KGHSH, LQKENI. Trimming left V 3 bases short and J 3 bases short, with 11 bases between. As DNA, the CDR3 is TGTGCCAGCTCACCGGCCGGGAGGGACTATGGCTACACCTTC. Translating gives CASSPAGRDYGYTF. Supplemented by reference TRBV18 and TRBJ1-2, the full variable domain reads NAGVMQNPRHLVRRRGQEARLRCSPMKGHSHVYWYRQLPEEGLKFMVYLQKENIIDESGMPKERFSAEFPKEGPSILRIQQVVRGDSAAYFCASSPAGRDYGYTFGSGTRLTVV.

The rearrangement uses TRBV7-9 and TRBJ1-4; tentative D call: TRBD1 (5 bases). The CDR3 length is 16 residues. The V gene lost 5 bases and the J gene lost 3 bases, with 16 bases spanning the gap. The V gene's germline CDR1 is SEHNR and CDR2 FQNEAQ (reference sequence). DNA for the CDR3: TGTGCCAGCAGCCTACTCGGGGGAGGGGCTAATGAAAAACTGTTTTTT. Translating gives CASSLLGGGANEKLFF.

This clone has only one observation. The rearrangement links TRBV10-3 to TRBJ1-2, with 9 positions matching TRBD1. Germline V gives CDR1 ENHRY, CDR2 SYGVKD. The CDR3 loop spans 15 amino acids. Germline trimming cut 10 bases from V and 8 bases from J; bases unmatched to any gene: 17. In DNA form, the CDR3 reads TGTGCCACCGGGGACAGGGACCAAGGTAGGAGCGGCTACACCTTC. Translated: CATGDRDQGRSGYTF.

The genes are TRBV5-4 and TRBJ2-7; 12 bases agree with TRBD1. CDR1 and CDR2 from the germline V gene are SGHNT and YYREEE (reference sequence). The V and J ends lost 4 bases and 6 bases, in that order; junction bases with no gene match: 8. The CDR3 sequence is 15 residues long. Here the CDR3 DNA reads TGTGCCAGCAGCCGATTGGGACAGGGGGCGGCCGAGCAGTACTTC. This codes for CASSRLGQGAAEQYF.

The V call is TRBV19, the J call TRBJ2-1; 7 positions agree with TRBD2. The V and J ends lost 3 bases and 8 bases, in that order; junction bases with no gene match: 7. This CDR3 spans 14 amino acids. The germline CDR1 and CDR2 sequences are LNHDA and SQIVND (reference sequence). As DNA, the CDR3 is TGTGCCAGTAGTATTGGGGGGGTTAGGGATGAGCAGTTCTTC. Residues: CASSIGGVRDEQFF.

The chain has TRBV9 and TRBJ2-2; 8 nucleotides agree with TRBD1. Germline assignment: CDR1 SGDLS and CDR2 YYNGEE. The trim removed 2 bases at V and 0 bases at J, leaving 12 bases unmatched. This CDR3 contains 19 residues. The CDR3 bases are TGTGCCAGCAGCGTGGCAAGTTCCGGGACAGGCGCGAACACCGGGGAGCTGTTTTTT. Protein sequence: CASSVASSGTGANTGELFF.

The chain uses TRBV7-9 and TRBJ2-7, with 7 positions matching TRBD1. CDR3 size: 18 residues. The J segment lost 2 bases and the V segment lost 2 bases, leaving 15 bases of the junction unmatched. Germline V gene sequence: CDR1 SEHNR, CDR2 FQNEAQ (reference sequence). The CDR3: CASSLHPEGAGVAYEQYF. Written as DNA, the CDR3 is TGTGCCAGCAGCTTACACCCAGAGGGGGCAGGGGTGGCCTACGAGCAGTACTTC.

The chain uses TRBV6-5 and TRBJ1-6, with TRBD1 matching 7 bases. Unmatched junction bases numbered 7, after V lost 6 bases and J lost 8 bases. This CDR3 region has 14 residues. Germline CDR1 reads MNHEY; CDR2 reads SVGAGI. CDR3: CASRGGTDYSPLHF. CDR3 nucleotide sequence: TGTGCCAGCAGGGGTGGGACAGACTATTCACCCCTCCACTTT.

The J gene is TRBJ2-5, the V gene TRBV11-3; TRBD2 aligns across 11 bases. Germline lookup yields CDR1 SGHNT and CDR2 YENEEA. V trimming: 1 base; J trimming: 2 bases; junction bases outside the gene matches: 3. CDR3 length: 16 amino acids. The CDR3 loop is CASSLGGTSGQETQYF. The CDR3 DNA reads as TGTGCCAGCAGCTTAGGTGGGACTAGCGGACAAGAGACCCAGTACTTC. Complete variable domain (other parts from reference TRBV11-3 and TRBJ2-5): EAGVVQSPRYKIIEKKQPVAFWCNPISGHNTLYWYLQNLGQGPELLIRYENEEAVDDSQLPKDRFSAERLKGVDSTLKIQPAELGDSAVYLCASSLGGTSGQETQYFGPGTRLLVL.

This clone came up once. J is TRBJ2-3 and V is TRBV2; TRBD1 aligns across 8 bases. Per the germline V gene, CDR1 is SNHLY and CDR2 is FYNNEI. Losses at the gene ends were 2 bases for V and 4 bases for J; bases not matched to a gene: 5. The CDR3 is 15 residues long. This chain's CDR3 is CASSEQGARSDTQYF. CDR3 sequence (DNA): TGTGCCAGCAGTGAACAGGGGGCAAGGTCAGATACGCAGTATTTT.

V gene TRBV24-1 combines with J gene TRBJ2-3, with no clear D. Germline CDR1 KGHDR, CDR2 SFDVKD. Between the trimmed V and J ends, which lost 4 bases and 3 bases, there was a span of 4 bases. This CDR3 is 12 amino acids long. The CDR3 region has the DNA TGTGCCACCAGTGACCGTACAGATACGCAGTATTTT. This gives the protein CATSDRTDTQYF.

The count of this clone is one. The chain employs TRBV10-1 and TRBJ2-1; the D is unclear. CDR1 and CDR2 from the germline V gene are WNHNN and SYGVQD (reference sequence). V lost 6 bases, J lost 3 bases, and 9 bases lay in between. This CDR3 comprises 13 residues. CDR3 in amino acids: CASSLTNYNEQFF. The CDR3 DNA sequence: TGCGCCAGCAGCTTAACTAACTACAATGAGCAGTTCTTC.

The chain carries TRBV10-3 and TRBJ2-7, with 8 bases that match TRBD2. The V gene end was trimmed by 10 bases and the J gene end by 0 bases; junction bases not matched to a gene: 5. Germline CDR1 and CDR2: ENHRY and SYGVKD. The CDR3 is 13 residues long. The CDR3 DNA follows: TGTGCCACTCGGGGGGGAAGCTCCTACGAGCAGTACTTC. Protein product: CATRGGSSYEQYF.

This chain links TRBV10-3 with TRBJ1-2; 9 bases are a match to TRBD1. J lost 2 bases, V lost 10 bases, and 5 bases had no gene match. CDR3 length equals 13 residues. The germline V gene encodes CDR1 ENHRY and CDR2 SYGVKD. The CDR3 loop reads CATAGQGNYGYTF. DNA of the CDR3: TGTGCCACCGCGGGACAGGGAAACTATGGCTACACCTTC.

This clone was found a few times. This sequence joins TRBV29-1 and TRBJ1-1; 11 bases align to TRBD1. The CDR3 loop spans 15 amino acids. Unmatched junction bases numbered 11, after V lost 6 bases and J lost 5 bases. The V gene's germline CDR1 is SQVTM and CDR2 ANQGSEA. For the CDR3, the DNA is TGCAGCGTCCGCCCCGGACAGGGGGCGAGAACTGAAGCTTTCTTT. The encoded protein is CSVRPGQGARTEAFF.

This clone was seen just once. This chain joins TRBV28 and TRBJ2-5; 12 nucleotides match TRBD2. Germline V gives CDR1 MDHEN, CDR2 SYDVKM. The CDR3 covers 15 residues. V was pared by 5 bases and J by 5 bases, with 6 bases of the junction left unmatched. The CDR3 DNA reads TGTGCCAGCAGTATTCTAGCGGGGGGGACGGAGACCCAGTACTTC. This encodes CASSILAGGTETQYF. Looking up the rest from reference TRBV28 and TRBJ2-5 gives the full variable domain: DVKVTQSSRYLVKRTGEKVFLECVQDMDHENMFWYRQDPGLGLRLIYFSYDVKMKEKGDIPEGYSVSREKKERFSLILESASTNQTSMYLCASSILAGGTETQYFGPGTRLLVL.

This chain joins TRBV18 and TRBJ1-5, with TRBD1 identical over 7 bases. Unmatched junction bases numbered 6, after V lost 3 bases and J lost 7 bases. The germline gives CDR1 KGHSH, CDR2 LQKENI. The CDR3 is 14 amino acids. The CDR3, as DNA: TGTGCCAGCTCACCGGGTGTGACAGGGCAGCCCCAGCATTTT. This encodes CASSPGVTGQPQHF. The entire variable domain, with the rest obtained from reference TRBV18 and TRBJ1-5, is as follows: NAGVMQNPRHLVRRRGQEARLRCSPMKGHSHVYWYRQLPEEGLKFMVYLQKENIIDESGMPKERFSAEFPKEGPSILRIQQVVRGDSAAYFCASSPGVTGQPQHFGDGTRLSIL.

This rearrangement joins TRBV3-1 (or the pseudogene TRBV3-2) to TRBJ2-7; D ambiguous. Trimming removed 4 bases at V and 0 bases at J, with 22 bases between. This CDR3 region has 18 residues. CDR1 is LGHDT and CDR2 is YNNKEL in the germline V gene (reference sequence). CDR3 DNA: TGTGCCAGCAGCCGAACCTACTGGGCAGCTGTTAGCTCCTACGAGCAGTACTTC. It yields the protein CASSRTYWAAVSSYEQYF.

This chain connects TRBV9 to TRBJ2-2; D uncertain. Per germline, CDR1 SGDLS and CDR2 YYNGEE. The CDR3 runs to 16 residues. Trimming left V 3 bases short and J 0 bases short, with 12 bases between. The DNA of the CDR3 is TGTGCCAGCAGCGGTGCAGCGAGCCCGAACACCGGGGAGCTGTTTTTT. This sequence encodes CASSGAASPNTGELFF.

The DNA for the CDR3 is TGTGCCAGCAGACGGGAACTTTACAATGAGCAGTTCTTC. Protein: CASRRELYNEQFF. The J gene is TRBJ2-1, the V gene TRBV2; TRBD2 might be the D (5 bases). Germline assignment: CDR1 SNHLY and CDR2 FYNNEI. Trimming took 6 bases from V and 4 from J, leaving 10 bases between them. The CDR3 totals 13 residues. Full variable domain (rest looked up from reference TRBV2 and TRBJ2-1): EPEVTQTPSHQVTQMGQEVILRCVPISNHLYFYWYRQILGQKVEFLVSFYNNEISEKSEIFDDQFSVERPDGSNFTLKIRSTKLEDSAMYFCASRRELYNEQFFGPGTRLTVL.

This chain joins TRBV11-2 and TRBJ1-1, with D perhaps TRBD1 (6 bases). Germline-derived CDR1 and CDR2 are SGHAT and FQNNGV. The CDR3 extends over 14 amino acids. V lost 3 bases and J 5 bases, leaving 13 bases between the germline ends. The CDR3: CASSFDRIGTEAFF. The CDR3 DNA reads as TGTGCCAGCAGCTTCGACAGGATAGGAACTGAAGCTTTCTTT. Full variable domain (remainder filled in from reference TRBV11-2 and TRBJ1-1): EAGVAQSPRYKIIEKRQSVAFWCNPISGHATLYWYQQILGQGPKLLIQFQNNGVVDDSQLPKDRFSAERLKGVDSTLKIQPAKLEDSAVYLCASSFDRIGTEAFFGQGTRLTVV.

This clone was counted a single time. The chain joins TRBV7-8 to TRBJ2-3; possible D gene TRBD2, 5 bases. The germline CDR1 and CDR2 sequences are SGHVS and FQNEAQ. The CDR3 length is 17 residues. The ends were cut back, 5 bases at V and 10 bases at J, with 28 bases in the middle. The CDR3 DNA sequence: TGTGCCAGCAGCCCCGAGAGTACCCAGGAGGTGGTGGTTCCGCAGTATTTT. Its translation is CASSPESTQEVVVPQYF.

The chain joins TRBV5-1 to TRBJ2-3, with 7 positions matching TRBD1. V lost 1 base, J lost 2 bases, and 10 bases stayed unmatched. The CDR3 is made up of 17 amino acids. Germline CDR1 SGHRS, CDR2 YFSETQ. The CDR3 DNA follows: TGCGCCAGCAGCTTGCTCCGGGACAGATTAGTCACAGATACGCAGTATTTT. Its translation is CASSLLRDRLVTDTQYF.